The next 20 T cell receptor beta chains were all read from a single sample in a study of cytomegalovirus exposure and HLA in healthy donors. Primers: 60 Vbeta forward and 13 Jbeta reverse. This table comes from immunoSEQ multiplex PCR, and its TCRdb copy is limited to in-frame clones, with some not included. The sample shows under 70,000 clones, roughly 65% of them seen only once. Specimen: PBMCs. These receptors were collected from a woman aged 25 to 45 in good health and CMV-seronegative.

This clone came up once. The gene calls are TRBV30 and TRBJ1-2, with D perhaps TRBD1 (5 bases). The germline CDR1 and CDR2 sequences are GTSNPN and SVGIG (reference sequence). Trimming shortened V by 0 bases and J by 4 bases, and 12 bases separated the two germline ends. This CDR3 comprises 14 residues. CDR3 region: CAWSVSPRAYGYTF. CDR3 DNA sequence: TGTGCCTGGAGTGTATCACCCAGGGCCTATGGCTACACCTTC.

This clone has a single count. The chain employs TRBV5-1 and TRBJ2-3; 10 positions match TRBD2. V was pared by 3 bases and J by 5 bases, with 12 bases of the junction left unmatched. CDR3 size: 17 residues. CDR1 is SGHRS and CDR2 is YFSETQ in the germline V gene. The CDR3 DNA reads as TGCGCCAGCAGCTCTATACCTCAGCGGGGGGGCGAAGATACGCAGTATTTT. Translating it yields CASSSIPQRGGEDTQYF.

V gene TRBV7-8 combines with J gene TRBJ2-5; TRBD1 agrees at 9 bases. Trimming took 4 bases from V and 5 from J; bases not matched to a gene: 5. Per germline, CDR1 SGHVS and CDR2 FQNEAQ. The CDR3 is made up of 14 amino acids. The CDR3 loop is CASSWTGEGETQYF. The CDR3 DNA follows: TGTGCCAGCAGCTGGACAGGGGAGGGGGAGACCCAGTACTTC.

The chain carries TRBV5-4 and TRBJ2-4; weak D call: TRBD1 (5 bases). Trimming took off 4 bases at V and 5 bases at J, with 13 bases between the two ends. In germline, CDR1 is SGHNT, CDR2 YYREEE (reference sequence). CDR3 length equals 14 residues. The CDR3, as DNA: TGTGCCAGCAGCCAACGAGGACAAGAAAACATTCAGTACTTC. It yields the protein CASSQRGQENIQYF.

This rearrangement joins TRBV19 to TRBJ1-3, with 11 positions matching TRBD1. The CDR3 runs 16 residues. Germline V gene data show CDR1 as LNHDA and CDR2 as SQIVND (reference sequence). The V and J ends lost 5 bases and 4 bases, in that order; junction bases with no gene match: 7. The CDR3 bases are TGTGCCAGTAGTTCTCCGGACAGGGGGCCCGGAAACACCATATATTTT. It specifies CASSSPDRGPGNTIYF.

The chain links TRBV5-1 to TRBJ1-1, with D unresolved. CDR3 length equals 13 residues. Germline V gives CDR1 SGHRS, CDR2 YFSETQ. Trimming took 2 bases from V and 6 from J, leaving 11 bases between them. This CDR3 reads CASSLGARAEAFF. CDR3 nucleotides: TGCGCCAGCAGCTTAGGTGCGAGGGCTGAAGCTTTCTTT.

This clone was counted between two and nine times. The V call is TRBV6-5, the J call TRBJ2-7; 9 nucleotides line up with TRBD1. V shed 6 bases and J 6 bases; nucleotides not matched to a gene: 6. The CDR3 is 13 amino acids. CDR1 is MNHEY and CDR2 is SVGAGI in the germline V gene. The CDR3 DNA is TGTGCCAGCAGCAGGACAGGGGCTAGCGAGCAGTACTTC. Residues: CASSRTGASEQYF.

In this sample, this clone turned up a few times. J is TRBJ2-7 and V is TRBV7-8, with D unclear. Germline V CDR1 and CDR2: SGHVS, FQNEAQ. CDR3 length equals 13 residues. V was trimmed by 5 bases and J by 6 bases, leaving 14 bases between them. The DNA for the CDR3 is TGTGCCAGCAGCCCACCGATCCCGGGCGAGCAGTACTTC. This codes for CASSPPIPGEQYF.

The sample holds a few counts of this clone. This sequence joins TRBV4-3 and TRBJ2-2; TRBD1 might be the D (5 bases). Germline lookup yields CDR1 LGHNA and CDR2 YSLEER. V lost 1 base to trimming and J lost 0 bases, with 6 bases between them. The CDR3 consists of 15 residues. Written as DNA, the CDR3 is TGCGCCAGCAGCCAAGGGGGCGCGAACACCGGGGAGCTGTTTTTT. It translates to CASSQGGANTGELFF.

V and J are TRBV5-1 and TRBJ2-1; TRBD1 aligns across 12 bases. Germline V gives CDR1 SGHRS, CDR2 YFSETQ. This CDR3 has 15 amino acids. The V segment lost 1 base and the J segment 8 bases; nucleotides outside the gene matches: 4. The CDR3, as DNA: TGCGCCAGCAGCTTGTGGGGACAGGGGGCCTATGAGCAGTTCTTC. Amino acids: CASSLWGQGAYEQFF.

The CDR3 DNA is TGTGCCAGTAGTAACCCCCGACAAAGCGGGACTTACAATGAGCAGTTCTTC. Residues: CASSNPRQSGTYNEQFF. The chain recombines TRBV19 with TRBJ2-1, with 7 bases aligning to TRBD2. The V and J ends lost 4 bases and 4 bases, in that order; junction bases with no gene match: 13. From germline, CDR1 is LNHDA and CDR2 SQIVND (reference sequence). This CDR3 contains 17 residues.

The V call is TRBV19, the J call TRBJ2-2; 9 bases map to TRBD1. The CDR3 is made up of 14 amino acids. V trimming: 9 bases; J trimming: 9 bases; junction bases outside the gene matches: 11. Germline V gives CDR1 LNHDA, CDR2 SQIVND (reference sequence). The CDR3 loop is CASNRDRDSRELFF. The CDR3 bases are TGTGCCAGCAATCGGGACAGGGATAGTCGGGAGCTGTTTTTT.

The chain links TRBV30 to TRBJ1-1, with 7 positions matching TRBD1. The CDR3 spans 11 residues. Per germline, CDR1 GTSNPN and CDR2 SVGIG (reference sequence). Unmatched junction bases numbered 1, after V lost 5 bases and J lost 4 bases. The CDR3 DNA reads TGTGCCTGGGACAGGGTCACTGAAGCTTTCTTT. This gives the protein CAWDRVTEAFF.

The chain links TRBV7-9 to TRBJ2-7; 7 bases map to TRBD2. With V trimmed by 5 bases and J by 5 bases, 12 bases remained unmatched. CDR1 SEHNR and CDR2 FQNEAQ come from the germline V gene (reference sequence). This CDR3 spans 15 amino acids. In DNA form, the CDR3 reads TGTGCCAGCAGCGCTCGCGGGGGTTTAAGGAACGAGCAGTACTTC. Translation: CASSARGGLRNEQYF.

This sequence joins TRBV30 and TRBJ1-4, with 7 positions matching TRBD1. Per germline, CDR1 GTSNPN and CDR2 SVGIG (reference sequence). V shed 3 bases, J shed 8 bases, and the junction held 12 bases outside the gene matches. This CDR3 region has 15 residues. CDR3 nucleotides: TGTGCCTGGAGCGCCGACAGGGCTGGGGGGGAAAAACTGTTTTTT. Translated, it gives CAWSADRAGGEKLFF.

The sample holds a few counts of this clone. The chain joins TRBV7-2 to TRBJ2-1; 9 positions agree with TRBD2. V trimming: 1 base; J trimming: 9 bases; junction bases outside the gene matches: 7. CDR3 length equals 15 residues. From germline, CDR1 is SGHTA and CDR2 FQGNSA. The CDR3 coding sequence is TGTGCCAGCAGCTTAGTTGCGGGGGGGCAGGCTGAGCAGTTCTTC. Translated: CASSLVAGGQAEQFF.

This clone occurred once. J is TRBJ1-6 and V is TRBV27; weak D call: TRBD1 (6 bases). V dropped 6 bases and J dropped 0 bases, with 12 bases sitting between them. The CDR3 spans 16 residues. Germline assignment: CDR1 MNHEY and CDR2 SMNVEV (reference sequence). The CDR3 coding sequence is TGTGCCAGCAGGGAGGGGGGGAGCTCCTATAATTCACCCCTCCACTTT. This encodes CASREGGSSYNSPLHF.

The rearrangement links TRBV4-1 to TRBJ2-7, with 9 bases identical to TRBD2. J lost 2 bases, V lost 1 base, and 3 bases had no gene match. Germline CDR1 is MGHRA and CDR2 is YSYEKL. CDR3 length: 15 amino acids. The chain's CDR3 is CASSQAGGGAYEQYF. The CDR3 coding sequence is TGCGCCAGCAGCCAAGCGGGCGGGGGGGCCTACGAGCAGTACTTC.

This sequence joins TRBV18 and TRBJ1-2, with 8 positions matching TRBD1. V dropped 6 bases and J dropped 3; count of bases not matched to a gene: 15. Germline values: CDR1 KGHSH, CDR2 LQKENI. The CDR3 sequence is 17 residues long. Written as DNA, the CDR3 is TGTGCCAGCTCTCCTGGACAGGGCAGGCAGATGGACTATGGCTACACCTTC. Protein sequence: CASSPGQGRQMDYGYTF.

This CDR3 is CASSAHQSNQPQHF. The CDR3 DNA follows: TGTGCCAGCAGTGCCCACCAGTCCAATCAGCCCCAGCATTTT. The chain carries TRBV6-1 and TRBJ1-5, with unresolved D. CDR3 length: 14 residues. Looked up from germline, CDR1 is MNHNS and CDR2 is SASEGT. V was shortened by 4 bases and J by 3 bases, with 10 bases between the two germline ends.